This is a list of T cell receptor beta chains from one sample in a study of blood T cell repertoires in COVID-19. The assay was immunoSEQ multiplex PCR, and TCRdb's table has in-frame clones only and misses some. The sample consists of some 300,000 clones, nearly 90% of them appearing once. The sample consisted of peripheral blood. These receptors originate from a woman in her 40s with COVID-19, enrolled during active disease. Both conserved end residues are part of each CDR3. D genes are given only for firm matches. Clone size is shown for a subset of rows, as once, few, many or a class of expanded clone.

cdr3_nt	cdr3_aa	clone_size	j_call	v_call	d_call
TGCGCCAGCAGCCTGACTAGCGGGAGGGTATACGAGCAGTACTTC	CASSLTSGRVYEQYF	NA	TRBJ2-7	TRBV5-1	TRBD2
TGTGCCAGCAGGTGGGGGACAGGGGCCGTTCTTAACAATGAGCAGTTCTTC	CASRWGTGAVLNNEQFF	NA	TRBJ2-1	TRBV7-8	TRBD1
TGTGCCAGCAGTCGGACATACCAAGAGACCCAGTACTTC	CASSRTYQETQYF	NA	TRBJ2-5	TRBV6-2/TRBV6-3	NA
TGTGCCAGTAGTATTATTTCCGGGACTAGGGGGAATGAGCAGTTCTTC	CASSIISGTRGNEQFF	NA	TRBJ2-1	TRBV19	TRBD2
TGTGCCAGCAGCCCGTGGACAGGGAGCTCTGGAAACACCATATATTTT	CASSPWTGSSGNTIYF	once	TRBJ1-3	TRBV5-8	TRBD1
TGCGCCAGCAGTGAACAGGCAGGGATACAGCCCCAGCATTTT	CASSEQAGIQPQHF	NA	TRBJ1-5	TRBV10-2	NA
TGTGCCAGCAGTGCCTGGACAGGGATTATCTCTGGGGCCAACGTCCTGACTTTC	CASSAWTGIISGANVLTF	NA	TRBJ2-6	TRBV6-4	TRBD1
TGTGCCAGTAGTATCTCTAGCGGGATCTACAATGAGCAGTTCTTC	CASSISSGIYNEQFF	NA	TRBJ2-1	TRBV19	TRBD2
TGCGCCAGCAGCTTGGAGGGGAATGAGGAGACCCAGTACTTC	CASSLEGNEETQYF	NA	TRBJ2-5	TRBV5-1	NA
TGTGCCAGCAGCGCCACAGGGAATGAGCAGTTCTTC	CASSATGNEQFF	NA	TRBJ2-1	TRBV5-4	NA
TGTGCCAGCAGTGGACAGGGACAAGAGACCCAGTACTTC	CASSGQGQETQYF	NA	TRBJ2-5	TRBV12-3/TRBV12-4	TRBD1
TGTGCCAGTAGAAGGCCGGGACAGACCCTGAACACTGAAGCTTTCTTT	CASRRPGQTLNTEAFF	NA	TRBJ1-1	TRBV19	TRBD1
TGTGCCAGCAGCTTTCCAGGGGCGAACACCGGGGAGCTGTTTTTT	CASSFPGANTGELFF	NA	TRBJ2-2	TRBV7-8	NA
TGTGCCAGCAGCTCCCGAGGTGAGCAGTTCTTC	CASSSRGEQFF	NA	TRBJ2-1	TRBV9	NA
TGTGCCAGCTCACCACGGGCCGTGACTGAAGCTTTCTTT	CASSPRAVTEAFF	NA	TRBJ1-1	TRBV18	NA
TGTGCCAGCTCACCCGGGACTAGCGGGGTACAAGAGACCCAGTACTTC	CASSPGTSGVQETQYF	NA	TRBJ2-5	TRBV18	TRBD2
TGCGCCAGCAGCCAAGGGCAGAGGCCCGAAAAACTGTTTTTT	CASSQGQRPEKLFF	NA	TRBJ1-4	TRBV4-3	NA
TGCGCCAGCAGCTTTGACAGGCGAACAGATACGCAGTATTTT	CASSFDRRTDTQYF	NA	TRBJ2-3	TRBV4-3	NA
TGTGCCAGCAGCGACAGGGTCGGCAATCAGCCCCAGCATTTT	CASSDRVGNQPQHF	NA	TRBJ1-5	TRBV2	TRBD1
TGTGCCAGCAGCCCGTGGACAGCTTCTAGCACAGATACGCAGTATTTT	CASSPWTASSTDTQYF	NA	TRBJ2-3	TRBV14	NA
TGTGCCAGCAGCTCGGCCCCCGGGACTCAAGAGACCCAGTACTTC	CASSSAPGTQETQYF	NA	TRBJ2-5	TRBV28	NA
TGTGCCAGCAGCTTTCGGGCAGGGGGTTTGGTGGGGCCCCAGCATTTT	CASSFRAGGLVGPQHF	once	TRBJ1-5	TRBV5-4	TRBD1
TGTGCCAGCAGTACCAGGGTTCGCGACACTGAAGCTTTCTTT	CASSTRVRDTEAFF	NA	TRBJ1-1	TRBV28	NA
TGCGCCAGCAGTGAGAATAGCAATCAGCCCCAGCATTTT	CASSENSNQPQHF	NA	TRBJ1-5	TRBV5-1	NA
TGTGCCAGCAGCGCTGGACAGCCTAAAGTGGTTACCTACGAGCAGTACTTC	CASSAGQPKVVTYEQYF	NA	TRBJ2-7	TRBV7-9	NA
TGCGCCAGCAGCCAAGAAAGGACAGGGGGTCAGCCCCAGCATTTT	CASSQERTGGQPQHF	NA	TRBJ1-5	TRBV4-1	TRBD1
TGCAGCGTTGACGCCCGGACAGGGGGAAATGGCTACACCTTC	CSVDARTGGNGYTF	NA	TRBJ1-2	TRBV29-1	TRBD1
TGTGCCAGCAGTGACACCGGGCGGGGCACTGAAGCTTTCTTT	CASSDTGRGTEAFF	NA	TRBJ1-1	TRBV2	NA
TGTGCCAGTAGTAGGGACAGGGACTATAATTCACCCCTCCACTTT	CASSRDRDYNSPLHF	NA	TRBJ1-6	TRBV19	TRBD1
TGTGCCAGCGGAGAGGGAATATTAGCTAACTATGGCTACACCTTC	CASGEGILANYGYTF	once	TRBJ1-2	TRBV2	NA
TGTGCCAGCACCCCCCGGGACACTGAAGCTTTCTTT	CASTPRDTEAFF	few	TRBJ1-1	TRBV25-1	NA
TGTGCCAGCAGCGGCGAACAGGGGAACACTGAAGCTTTCTTT	CASSGEQGNTEAFF	NA	TRBJ1-1	TRBV7-2	NA
TGTGCCAGCAGTTCAGGGGCTGACGCCGGGGAGCTGTTTTTT	CASSSGADAGELFF	NA	TRBJ2-2	TRBV6-6	NA
TGTGCCAGCAGCCTAGTATCAGGGGTGTCTGGGCAGCCCCAGCATTTT	CASSLVSGVSGQPQHF	NA	TRBJ1-5	TRBV11-2	NA
TGTGCCAGCAGCCCACCCTGGCGCGGAAATGAAAAACTGTTTTTT	CASSPPWRGNEKLFF	NA	TRBJ1-4	TRBV11-2	NA
TGTGCCAGCAGCCAGATGGCCACTGAAGCTTTCTTT	CASSQMATEAFF	NA	TRBJ1-1	TRBV7-9	NA
TGTGCCAGCTCACCAAGGGACTATGATTCGGCGAGGCGGGAGACCCAGTACTTC	CASSPRDYDSARRETQYF	NA	TRBJ2-5	TRBV18	TRBD2
TGTGCCAGCAGCTTAGATTGGGTAGATATCAGGACTAGCGGGATAGAGGAGCAGTTCTTC	CASSLDWVDIRTSGIEEQFF	few	TRBJ2-1	TRBV11-3	TRBD2
TGTGCCAGTAGTATTGGGACAGGGGGTGGAGAGACCCAGTACTTC	CASSIGTGGGETQYF	NA	TRBJ2-5	TRBV19	TRBD1
TGTGCCAGCAGCCAAGAAAGTGTGGCAACAGCGAACACTGAAGCTTTCTTT	CASSQESVATANTEAFF	NA	TRBJ1-1	TRBV14	NA
TGTGCCAGCAGCGAGGACAGGGACGGAAAACTGTTTTTT	CASSEDRDGKLFF	NA	TRBJ1-4	TRBV9	TRBD1
TGTGCCAGCTCCCAGGGACACTTGAGGTTCGCTGAAGCTTTCTTT	CASSQGHLRFAEAFF	NA	TRBJ1-1	TRBV18	NA
TGTGCTAGCAGCTTGGGGGCAACGAACACCGGGGAGCTGTTTTTT	CASSLGATNTGELFF	NA	TRBJ2-2	TRBV7-7	NA
TGTGCCAGCAGCAATTCACCGGGGACTACCCCCTACAATGAGCAGTTCTTC	CASSNSPGTTPYNEQFF	NA	TRBJ2-1	TRBV11-3	TRBD2
TGTGCCAGCAGCTTCGGGAGGATCGGCGAGCAGTACTTC	CASSFGRIGEQYF	NA	TRBJ2-7	TRBV5-6	TRBD2
TGTGCCAGTAGTGGCGCGGGCAATCAGCCCCAGCATTTT	CASSGAGNQPQHF	once	TRBJ1-5	TRBV19	NA
TGTGCCAGCAGCTTCGGACAGGCTGGAAACACCATATATTTT	CASSFGQAGNTIYF	few	TRBJ1-3	TRBV13	TRBD1
TGTGCCACCAGCAGAGATACCGGGAAGGGAGCTTTCTTT	CATSRDTGKGAFF	NA	TRBJ1-1	TRBV15	NA
TGTGCCTGGAGTCCGGACAGCCTCTATAATTCACCCCTCCACTTT	CAWSPDSLYNSPLHF	NA	TRBJ1-6	TRBV30	NA
TGTGCCAGCAGTTTACGCTCGGGACTAGCGTACGAGCAGTACTTC	CASSLRSGLAYEQYF	NA	TRBJ2-7	TRBV27	TRBD2
TGTGCCAGTAGTCTCTTACTAGCGGATGGAAACAATGAGCAGTTCTTC	CASSLLLADGNNEQFF	NA	TRBJ2-1	TRBV19	TRBD2
TGTGCCTGGAGTGTTGACGGGTTCTATGAAAAACTGTTTTTT	CAWSVDGFYEKLFF	once	TRBJ1-4	TRBV30	NA
TGTGCCAGCAGTCGGGGCCTAGCGGGAGGTTCCGGGGAGCTGTTTTTT	CASSRGLAGGSGELFF	NA	TRBJ2-2	TRBV7-9	TRBD2